This T cell receptor beta chain was sequenced in a study of blood T cell repertoires in COVID-19. Background on the study: The samples span acute and convalescent COVID-19 from the United States, Italy and Spain. PBMCs, B-cell-depleted T cells, or T cells were the source of the cDNA or gDNA that made up the material.

V was clipped by 4 bases and J by 5 bases; unmatched bases: 7. The CDR3 has 15 residues. CDR1 is SGHRS and CDR2 is YFSETQ in the germline V gene. In the original processing: For nucleated cells, counts were estimated from reference gene primer amplification. Profiled with immunoSEQ multiplex PCR; TCRdb holds only in-frame clones, not every one. V and J calls and clone size follow that table, whereas D and trimming were derived from the DNA. The sample contains 25,000 to 35,000 clones, approximately 90% of which appear only once. The rearrangement uses TRBV5-1 and TRBJ1-1, with 11 bases fitting TRBD1. This sequence was found in a man aged 55-75 years with active COVID-19. Material for sequencing was peripheral blood. The CDR3 region is CASSPMGQGGTEAFF. For the CDR3, the DNA is TGCGCCAGCAGCCCGATGGGACAGGGGGGTACTGAAGCTTTCTTT.